What follows are 10 T cell receptor beta chains derived from one specimen sequenced in a study of control samples from healthy donors and cancer patients. Measured with immunoSEQ multiplex PCR; TCRdb has only the in-frame clones, and not every one. The repertoire holds fewer than 2,000 clones, with over 65% as singletons. Sequencing input: formalin-fixed, paraffin-embedded tissue. The receptors come from a female donor with lung cancer.

This chain uses TRBV28 with TRBJ2-3; D is uncertain. Deletions cut 6 bases from V and 3 bases from J, with 16 bases between. Looked up from germline, CDR1 is MDHEN and CDR2 is SYDVKM. This CDR3 is built from 15 residues. The CDR3 region has the DNA TGTGCCAGCAGCACCCCCTTGGGGATGACAGATACGCAGTATTTT. Protein product: CASSTPLGMTDTQYF.

The chain combines TRBV4-1 with TRBJ2-1, with 11 bases matching TRBD1. Germline CDR1 is MGHRA and CDR2 is YSYEKL. Unmatched junction bases numbered 13, after V lost 1 base and J lost 8 bases. CDR3 size: 18 residues. CDR3 sequence reads: CASSQVGQGTGGRDEQFF. In DNA form, the CDR3 reads TGCGCCAGCAGCCAAGTGGGACAGGGGACAGGGGGTCGGGATGAGCAGTTCTTC.

The gene calls are TRBV3-1 (or the pseudogene TRBV3-2) and TRBJ1-2, with TRBD1 identical over 7 bases. Germline V gene sequence: CDR1 LGHDT, CDR2 YNNKEL (reference sequence). The CDR3 runs 13 residues. With 5 bases clipped from V and 4 bases from J, the junction kept 4 bases outside the gene matches. The CDR3 DNA sequence: TGTGCCAGCAGCTTACAGGGGAGCTATGGCTACACCTTC. Translation: CASSLQGSYGYTF.

The V gene is TRBV4-1, the J gene TRBJ1-2; D is unclear. This CDR3 has 13 residues. Trimming shortened V by 0 bases and J by 13 bases, and 15 bases separated the two germline ends. Germline loops: CDR1 MGHRA, CDR2 YSYEKL. The CDR3 loop is CASSQESSSRGTF. The DNA of the CDR3 is TGCGCCAGCAGCCAAGAATCGAGCTCACGGGGCACCTTC.

This chain uses TRBV4-1 with TRBJ1-2; perhaps TRBD1 as D (6 bases). The germline gives CDR1 MGHRA, CDR2 YSYEKL. The CDR3 spans 15 residues. V lost 3 bases and J lost 3, with 14 bases in between. The CDR3 loop reads CASSQPGQLHYGYTF. For the CDR3, the DNA is TGCGCCAGCAGCCAGCCGGGACAACTACACTATGGCTACACCTTC.

The rearrangement links TRBV7-3 to TRBJ2-2; no clear D gene. From germline, CDR1 is SGHTA and CDR2 FQGTGA. CDR3 size: 14 residues. Trimming pared 2 bases from V and 0 bases from J, leaving 4 bases between. The CDR3 here is CASSLVANTGELFF. CDR3 in DNA: TGTGCCAGCAGCTTAGTCGCGAACACCGGGGAGCTGTTTTTT.

The chain employs TRBV4-2 and TRBJ2-6; TRBD2 agrees at 11 bases. J gave up 4 bases and V 0 bases, and 2 bases lay outside the gene matches. Germline loops: CDR1 LGHNA, CDR2 YNFKEQ. This CDR3 contains 17 residues. The CDR3 region has the DNA TGTGCCAGCAGCCAAGATCCTAGCGGGAGGGGGGCCAACGTCCTGACTTTC. It encodes CASSQDPSGRGANVLTF.

The genes are TRBV28 and TRBJ2-2, with D maybe TRBD2 (6 bases). The V end was cut by 8 bases, the J end by 1 base, with 8 bases between. The CDR3 length is 13 residues. Germline CDR1 and CDR2: MDHEN and SYDVKM. CDR3 sequence: CASWRGNTGELFF. CDR3 DNA: TGTGCCAGCTGGCGGGGGAACACCGGGGAGCTGTTTTTT.

The chain recombines TRBV2 with TRBJ2-7; perhaps TRBD2 as D (5 bases). The CDR3 length is 12 residues. CDR1 is SNHLY and CDR2 is FYNNEI in the germline V gene. V was shortened by 11 bases and J by 4 bases, with 15 bases between the two germline ends. CDR3 region: CAGRRLIYEQYF. The CDR3 DNA follows: TGTGCCGGAAGGAGGCTTATATACGAGCAGTACTTC.

The rearrangement links TRBV27 to TRBJ1-6; 7 positions agree with TRBD1. CDR3 length: 17 amino acids. The trim removed 3 bases at V and 5 bases at J, leaving 10 bases unmatched. In germline, CDR1 is MNHEY, CDR2 SMNVEV (reference sequence). CDR3 loop: CASSLARTGAHNSPLHF. The CDR3, as DNA: TGTGCCAGCAGTTTGGCCCGTACAGGGGCTCATAATTCACCCCTCCACTTT.